This T cell receptor beta chain was observed in a study of T cell repertoires in cytomegalovirus infection. General observations from the study: Dominant in the ex vivo response were TCR beta clonotypes restricted by HLA-C and specific for CMV.

Many counts were recorded for this clonotype. Its antigen is unknown. The junction and the germline gene differ at one end; a read error may be behind it. The CDR3 runs to 14 residues. CDR1 is MGHRA and CDR2 is YSYEKL in the germline V gene. TCRdb recomputed calls from the reads with MiXCR, one row per CDR3 protein. The repertoire holds around 770,000 distinct CDR3 sequences, with 29% as singletons. This specimen was cultured CD8+ T cells from PBMCs, taken from culture after CMV antigen stimulation. The rearrangement links TRBV4-1 to TRBJ1-1; D is undetermined. The clonotype originates from a human donor in good health (CMV status not recorded). Some clones in this sample may be carry-over from other donors' samples. The CDR3 here is CASSQDLGNTEAFF. The CDR3, as DNA: TGTGCCAGCAGCCAAGACCTGGGTAACACTGAAGCTTTCTTT.